This T cell receptor (beta chain) stems from a study of T cell responses to AZD1222 COVID-19 vaccine. Notes on this clone: Its target is unknown.

Whole-study findings and limits: Receipt of two AZD1222 doses was followed by a rise in Spike-specific TCR breadth and depth. In a largely white British group with more females than males, clonal diversity was possibly underestimated.

The J segment lost 5 bases and the V segment lost 6 bases, leaving 6 bases of the junction unmatched. This CDR3 contains 14 residues. In germline, CDR1 is MDHEN, CDR2 SYDVKM. Here immunoSEQ multiplex PCR was the method, and the copy in TCRdb shows in-frame clones only, minus some. The sample comprises some 150,000 clones, just over 85% of which are singletons, and around 5.1% rests with the top ten. Second-dose recipients at about 4 or about 12 weeks were treated as one pooled group. The rearrangement joins TRBV28 to TRBJ1-4; TRBD1 matches 7 bases. The sequencing here drew on peripheral blood, taken 28 days after the second AZD1222 dose. The clonotype comes from an adult who received the AZD1222 COVID-19 vaccine. CDR3: CASSFRGGNEKLFF. The CDR3 coding sequence is TGTGCCAGCAGCTTCAGGGGGGGCAATGAAAAACTGTTTTTT.